This T cell receptor (beta chain) was sequenced in a study of T cell repertoires in cytomegalovirus infection. General observations from the study: Carriers of CMV plus the relevant HLA were identified by cumulative public TCR beta family frequency.

TCRdb recomputed calls from the reads with MiXCR, one row per CDR3 protein. The data hold fewer than 200,000 distinct CDR3 sequences, with roughly a fifth observed a single time. This clonotype was detected a few times. Its target is unknown. Germline V gene lookup returns CDR1 SGHDT and CDR2 YYEEEE. The V segment lost 3 bases and the J segment 6 bases; nucleotides outside the gene matches: 1. The CDR3 is made up of 13 amino acids. The chain carries TRBV5-6 and TRBJ2-7; 12 bases align to TRBD2. This TCR was recovered from a human donor in good health (CMV status not recorded). Some clones in this sample may be carry-over from other donors' samples. The source material was PBMCs. CDR3 sequence: CASSSGLAGEQYF. The DNA for the CDR3 is TGTGCCAGCAGCTCGGGACTAGCGGGCGAGCAGTACTTC.